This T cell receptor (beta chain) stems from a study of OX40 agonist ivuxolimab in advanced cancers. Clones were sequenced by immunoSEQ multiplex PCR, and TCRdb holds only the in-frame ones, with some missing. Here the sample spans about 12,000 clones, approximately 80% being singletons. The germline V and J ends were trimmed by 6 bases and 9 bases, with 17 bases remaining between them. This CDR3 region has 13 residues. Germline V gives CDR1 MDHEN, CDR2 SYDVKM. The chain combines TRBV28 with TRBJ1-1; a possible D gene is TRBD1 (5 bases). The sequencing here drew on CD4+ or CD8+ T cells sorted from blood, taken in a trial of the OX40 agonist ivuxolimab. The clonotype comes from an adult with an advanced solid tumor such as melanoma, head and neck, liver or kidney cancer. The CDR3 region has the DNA TGTGCCAGCAGATATCAAACCTCAGGGAAAGCTTTCTTT. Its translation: CASRYQTSGKAFF.